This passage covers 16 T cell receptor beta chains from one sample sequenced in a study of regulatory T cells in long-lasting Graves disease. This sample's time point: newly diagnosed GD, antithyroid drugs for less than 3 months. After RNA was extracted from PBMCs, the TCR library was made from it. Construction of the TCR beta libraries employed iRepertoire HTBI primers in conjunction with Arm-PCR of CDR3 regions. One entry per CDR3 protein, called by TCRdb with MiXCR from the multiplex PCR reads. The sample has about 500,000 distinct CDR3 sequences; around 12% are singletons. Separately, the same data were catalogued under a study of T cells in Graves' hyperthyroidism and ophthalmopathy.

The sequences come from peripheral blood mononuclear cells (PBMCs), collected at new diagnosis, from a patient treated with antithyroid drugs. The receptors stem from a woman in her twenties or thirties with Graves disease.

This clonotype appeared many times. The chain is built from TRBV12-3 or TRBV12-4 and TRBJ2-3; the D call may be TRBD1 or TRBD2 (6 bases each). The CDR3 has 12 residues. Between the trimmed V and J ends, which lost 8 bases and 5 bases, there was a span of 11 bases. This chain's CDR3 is CASVRGVDTQYF. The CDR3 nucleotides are TGTGCCAGCGTAAGGGGGGTAGATACGCAGTATTTT.

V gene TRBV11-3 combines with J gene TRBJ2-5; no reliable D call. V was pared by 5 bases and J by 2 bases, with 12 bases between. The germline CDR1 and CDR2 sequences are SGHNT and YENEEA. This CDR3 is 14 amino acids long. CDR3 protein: CASSLWPGQETQYF. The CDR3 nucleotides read TGTGCCAGCAGCCTCTGGCCAGGACAAGAGACCCAGTACTTC. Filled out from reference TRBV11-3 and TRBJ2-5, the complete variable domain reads EAGVVQSPRYKIIEKKQPVAFWCNPISGHNTLYWYLQNLGQGPELLIRYENEEAVDDSQLPKDRFSAERLKGVDSTLKIQPAELGDSAVYLCASSLWPGQETQYFGPGTRLLVL.

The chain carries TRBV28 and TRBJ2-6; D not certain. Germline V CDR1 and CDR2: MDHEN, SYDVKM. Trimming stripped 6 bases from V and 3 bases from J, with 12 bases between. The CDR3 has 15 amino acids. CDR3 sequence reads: CASRVRGRGANVLTF. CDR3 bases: TGTGCCAGCAGAGTCAGAGGACGTGGGGCCAACGTCCTGACTTTC.

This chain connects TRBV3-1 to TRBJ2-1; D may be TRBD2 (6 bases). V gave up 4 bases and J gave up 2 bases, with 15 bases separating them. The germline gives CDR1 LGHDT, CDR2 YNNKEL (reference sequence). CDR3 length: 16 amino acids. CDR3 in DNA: TGTGCCAGCAGCCTCCTGGGTGGGAGGCCCTACAATGAGCAGTTCTTC. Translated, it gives CASSLLGGRPYNEQFF.

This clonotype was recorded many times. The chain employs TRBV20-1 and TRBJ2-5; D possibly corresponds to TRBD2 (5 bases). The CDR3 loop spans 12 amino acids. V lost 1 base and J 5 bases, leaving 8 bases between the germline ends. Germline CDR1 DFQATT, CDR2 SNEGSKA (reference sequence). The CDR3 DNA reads TGCAGTGCTAGAGTAGGCGGGGAGACCCAGTACTTC. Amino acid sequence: CSARVGGETQYF.

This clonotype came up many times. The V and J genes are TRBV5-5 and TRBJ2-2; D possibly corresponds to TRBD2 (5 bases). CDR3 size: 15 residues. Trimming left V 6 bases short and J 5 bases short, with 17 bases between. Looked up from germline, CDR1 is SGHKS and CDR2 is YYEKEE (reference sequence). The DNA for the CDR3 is TGTGCCAGCACCCGCGGGTCACTGTCAACCGGGGAGCTGTTTTTT. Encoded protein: CASTRGSLSTGELFF.

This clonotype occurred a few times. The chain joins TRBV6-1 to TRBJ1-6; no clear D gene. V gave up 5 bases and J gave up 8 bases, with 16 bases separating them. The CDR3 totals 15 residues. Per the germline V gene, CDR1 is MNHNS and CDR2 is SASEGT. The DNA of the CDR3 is TGTGCCAGCAGTCGTCGGGCCTCTGGGGATTCACCCCTCCACTTT. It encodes CASSRRASGDSPLHF.

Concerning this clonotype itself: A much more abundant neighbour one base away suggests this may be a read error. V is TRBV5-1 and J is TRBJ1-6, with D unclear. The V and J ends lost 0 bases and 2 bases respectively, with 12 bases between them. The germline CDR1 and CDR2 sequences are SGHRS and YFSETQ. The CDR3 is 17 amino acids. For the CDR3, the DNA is TGCGCCAGCAGCTTGGTTACCGACTTGACCTATAATTCACCCCTCCACTTT. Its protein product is CASSLVTDLTYNSPLHF.

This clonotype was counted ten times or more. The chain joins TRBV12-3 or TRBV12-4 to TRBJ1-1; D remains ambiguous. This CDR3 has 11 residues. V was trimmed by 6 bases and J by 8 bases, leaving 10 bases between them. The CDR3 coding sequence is TGTGCCAGCAGCCGTGGTTTCGAAGCTTTCTTT. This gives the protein CASSRGFEAFF.

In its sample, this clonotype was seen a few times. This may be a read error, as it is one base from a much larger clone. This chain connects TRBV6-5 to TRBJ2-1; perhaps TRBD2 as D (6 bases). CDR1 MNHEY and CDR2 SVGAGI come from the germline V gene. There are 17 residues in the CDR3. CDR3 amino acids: CASSYSSGGTPYNERFF. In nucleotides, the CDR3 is TGTGCCAGCAGTTACTCGTCCGGCGGGACCCCCTACAATGAGCGGTTCTTC.

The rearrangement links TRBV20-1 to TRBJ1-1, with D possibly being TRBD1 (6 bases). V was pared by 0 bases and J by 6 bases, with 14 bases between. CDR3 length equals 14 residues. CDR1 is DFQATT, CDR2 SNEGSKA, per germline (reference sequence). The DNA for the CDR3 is TGCAGTGCTAGAGATCAAACAGGGTGGGCTGAAGCTTTCTTT. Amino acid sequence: CSARDQTGWAEAFF.

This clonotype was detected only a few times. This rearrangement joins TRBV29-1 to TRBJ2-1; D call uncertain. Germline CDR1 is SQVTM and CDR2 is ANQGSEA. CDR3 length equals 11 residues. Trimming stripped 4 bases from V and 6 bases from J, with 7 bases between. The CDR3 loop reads CSVAQINEQFF. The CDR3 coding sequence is TGCAGCGTTGCTCAAATCAATGAGCAGTTCTTC.

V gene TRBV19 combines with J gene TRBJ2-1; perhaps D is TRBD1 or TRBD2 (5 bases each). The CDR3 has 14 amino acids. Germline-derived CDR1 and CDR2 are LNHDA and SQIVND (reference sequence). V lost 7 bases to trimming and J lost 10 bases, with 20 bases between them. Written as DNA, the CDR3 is TGTGCCAGTAAAACAGGCCGGGATAACATAGAGCAGTTCTTC. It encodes CASKTGRDNIEQFF.

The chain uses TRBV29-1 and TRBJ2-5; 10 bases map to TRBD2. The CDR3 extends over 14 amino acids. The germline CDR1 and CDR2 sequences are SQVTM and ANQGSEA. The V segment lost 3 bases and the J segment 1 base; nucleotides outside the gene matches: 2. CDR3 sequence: CSVDLAGGQETQYF. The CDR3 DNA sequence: TGCAGCGTTGATTTAGCGGGGGGCCAAGAGACCCAGTACTTC.

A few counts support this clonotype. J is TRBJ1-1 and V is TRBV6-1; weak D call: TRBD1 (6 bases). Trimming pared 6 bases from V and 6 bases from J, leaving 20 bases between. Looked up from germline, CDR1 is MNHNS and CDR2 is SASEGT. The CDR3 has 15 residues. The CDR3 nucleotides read TGTGCCAGCAGCCGCTGGGGGGGGAGGGGGGCTGAAGCTTTCTTT. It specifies CASSRWGGRGAEAFF.

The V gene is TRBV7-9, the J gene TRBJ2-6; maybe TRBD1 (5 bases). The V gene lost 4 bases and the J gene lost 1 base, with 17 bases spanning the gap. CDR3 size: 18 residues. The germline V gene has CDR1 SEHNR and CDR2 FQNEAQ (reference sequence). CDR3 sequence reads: CASSSRIKGVSGANVLTF. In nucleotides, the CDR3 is TGTGCCAGCAGCTCGAGGATAAAAGGGGTTTCTGGGGCCAACGTCCTGACTTTC.